The 18 T cell receptor beta chains below were found in one sample sequenced in a study of CD8 T cells in ankylosing spondylitis. In TCRdb, the 5' RACE reads were re-called with MiXCR into one record per CDR3 protein. The sample records about 33,000 distinct CDR3 sequences, roughly 13% being singletons. The specimen sequenced was synovial fluid, either unsorted or a sorted T cell fraction (not recorded which). These receptors all stem from a male donor with ankylosing spondylitis.

By share, this clonotype ranks as medium-sized. The chain is built from TRBV12-3 or TRBV12-4 and TRBJ1-1; the D gene is possibly TRBD1 (5 bases). V lost 2 bases to trimming and J lost 4 bases, with 11 bases between them. The CDR3 has 14 residues. The CDR3: CASSLQGWATEAFF. CDR3 coding DNA: TGTGCCAGCAGTTTACAGGGATGGGCCACTGAAGCTTTCTTT.

This clonotype came up many times. In DNA form, the CDR3 reads TGTGCCAGCAGCCAAGATAACGAAAATGAGCAGTTCTTC. Protein product: CASSQDNENEQFF. The rearrangement uses TRBV3-1 and TRBJ2-1; no definite D call. V gave up 0 bases and J gave up 7 bases, with 7 bases separating them. The CDR3 contains 13 residues. From germline, CDR1 is LGHDT and CDR2 YNNKEL (reference sequence).

The genes are TRBV4-3 and TRBJ2-5; 9 bases align to TRBD2. This CDR3 is built from 15 residues. From germline, CDR1 is LGHNA and CDR2 YSLEER. J was trimmed by 3 bases and V by 4 bases; bases with no gene match: 6. The CDR3 spells CASSRNLAGKETQYF. Written as DNA, the CDR3 is TGCGCCAGCAGCCGAAACCTAGCGGGGAAAGAGACCCAGTACTTC.

In its sample, this clonotype was seen a few times. V is TRBV6-1 and J is TRBJ1-1; 8 bases are a match to TRBD1. The CDR3 spans 14 residues. V dropped 8 bases and J dropped 3; count of bases not matched to a gene: 8. Germline CDR1 and CDR2: MNHNS and SASEGT. CDR3 in DNA: TGTGCCAGCCGATTTGGACAGGGCCACACTGAAGCTTTCTTT. Amino acid sequence: CASRFGQGHTEAFF.

The chain couples TRBV6-1 to TRBJ1-2; D gene unclear. This CDR3 region has 16 residues. The germline gives CDR1 MNHNS, CDR2 SASEGT. With 11 bases removed from V and 3 bases from J, the gap between germline ends came to 25 bases. CDR3 loop: CAASRAGYLIHYGYTF. The CDR3 region has the DNA TGTGCCGCCTCTAGGGCCGGGTACCTTATACACTATGGCTACACCTTC.

Relative to its sample, this clonotype is medium-sized. The V and J genes are TRBV20-1 and TRBJ2-7; 9 positions agree with TRBD2. The CDR3 is 13 amino acids. Germline V gene data show CDR1 as DFQATT and CDR2 as SNEGSKA (reference sequence). V shed 6 bases and J 3 bases; nucleotides not matched to a gene: 6. CDR3 amino acids: CSAPSGGHYEQYF. The CDR3 DNA reads as TGCAGTGCCCCGAGCGGGGGGCACTACGAGCAGTACTTC.

This clonotype was seen only a few times. The chain combines TRBV29-1 with TRBJ2-1; 12 nucleotides agree with TRBD2. The germline V gene has CDR1 SQVTM and CDR2 ANQGSEA. The V gene end was trimmed by 6 bases and the J gene end by 4 bases; junction bases not matched to a gene: 10. The length of the CDR3 is 16 residues. The chain's CDR3 is CSVLTSGSSGYNEQFF. For the CDR3, the DNA is TGCAGCGTCCTGACTAGCGGGAGCTCCGGGTACAATGAGCAGTTCTTC.

This clonotype has a handful of counts. The chain joins TRBV6-2 or TRBV6-3 to TRBJ1-1; D is undetermined. The length of the CDR3 is 14 residues. Trimming left V 5 bases short and J 1 base short, with 11 bases between. Germline V gene data show CDR1 as MNHEY and CDR2 as SVGEGT. The CDR3 bases are TGTGCCAGCAGTCCAAGCGGGGAGAACACTGAAGCTTTCTTT. It is translated as CASSPSGENTEAFF.

The rearrangement uses TRBV3-1 and TRBJ2-7; TRBD1 might be the D (6 bases). The CDR3 loop spans 14 amino acids. Germline CDR1 is LGHDT and CDR2 is YNNKEL (reference sequence). V lost 4 bases to trimming and J lost 3 bases, with 13 bases between them. CDR3 amino acids: CASSLRDINYEQYF. The CDR3 bases are TGTGCCAGCAGCCTCCGGGACATAAACTACGAGCAGTACTTC.

This clonotype has a count of ten or more. V and J are TRBV29-1 and TRBJ2-5; D is unclear. The V gene's germline CDR1 is SQVTM and CDR2 ANQGSEA. The CDR3 contains 11 residues. V gave up 4 bases and J gave up 5 bases, with 8 bases separating them. The CDR3 here is CSVGVGETQYF. CDR3 nucleotides: TGCAGCGTTGGGGTTGGGGAGACCCAGTACTTC.

This clonotype was observed a handful of times. This sequence joins TRBV28 and TRBJ2-2, with D uncertain. Germline V gene data show CDR1 as MDHEN and CDR2 as SYDVKM. V was pared by 3 bases and J by 8 bases, with 10 bases between. This CDR3 spans 13 amino acids. CDR3 nucleotide sequence: TGTGCCAGCAGTTTCCACTACCGGGGGGAGCTGTTTTTT. Amino acids: CASSFHYRGELFF.

This clonotype was seen more than once but under ten times. In DNA, the CDR3 is TGCGCCAGCAGCCATGCGCCCCGAATGAACACTGAAGCTTTCTTT. It encodes CASSHAPRMNTEAFF. The chain carries TRBV4-1 and TRBJ1-1; D remains unclear. The CDR3 spans 15 residues. The V end was cut by 3 bases, the J end by 0 bases, with 11 bases between. CDR1 and CDR2 (germline): MGHRA, YSYEKL.

There are a few counts of this clonotype. The chain couples TRBV7-9 to TRBJ2-1; weak D call: TRBD2 (6 bases). The germline V gene has CDR1 SEHNR and CDR2 FQNEAQ (reference sequence). This CDR3 is 11 amino acids long. V dropped 3 bases and J dropped 11 bases, with 8 bases sitting between them. This CDR3 reads CASSFGGKQFF. The CDR3 DNA is TGTGCCAGCAGCTTTGGGGGGAAGCAGTTCTTC.

This clonotype occurred many times. V is TRBV2 and J is TRBJ2-7; unclear D gene. The germline V gene has CDR1 SNHLY and CDR2 FYNNEI. Trimming removed 3 bases from V and 6 bases from J, with 15 bases in between. The CDR3 sequence is 14 residues long. The CDR3 region is CASSEGQLSIEQYF. CDR3 nucleotides: TGTGCCAGCAGTGAGGGTCAACTAAGCATCGAGCAGTACTTC.

This clonotype was counted between two and nine times. The V gene is TRBV2, the J gene TRBJ2-1; 7 bases match TRBD1. The CDR3 runs 15 residues. After removal of 3 bases from V and 6 bases from J, the junction contained 8 bases not matched to a gene. In germline, CDR1 is SNHLY, CDR2 FYNNEI. Written as DNA, the CDR3 is TGTGCCAGCAGTGACCCCGACAGGGCCGGCAATGAGCAGTTCTTC. Amino acids: CASSDPDRAGNEQFF.

V gene TRBV11-2 combines with J gene TRBJ2-6; unclear D gene. Trimming pared 6 bases from V and 0 bases from J, leaving 12 bases between. The V gene's germline CDR1 is SGHAT and CDR2 FQNNGV. The CDR3 totals 16 residues. Here the CDR3 reads CASRRQILSGANVLTF. DNA of the CDR3: TGTGCCAGCAGGCGTCAGATCCTCTCTGGGGCCAACGTCCTGACTTTC. Combining the CDR3 with reference TRBV11-2 and TRBJ2-6 gives the whole variable domain EAGVAQSPRYKIIEKRQSVAFWCNPISGHATLYWYQQILGQGPKLLIQFQNNGVVDDSQLPKDRFSAERLKGVDSTLKIQPAKLEDSAVYLCASRRQILSGANVLTFGAGSRLTVL.

This clonotype appeared a few times. This chain links TRBV9 with TRBJ2-7, with D perhaps TRBD2 (6 bases). CDR3 size: 15 residues. The germline gives CDR1 SGDLS, CDR2 YYNGEE. V lost 3 bases to trimming and J lost 2 bases, with 15 bases between them. The CDR3 loop is CASSARGDPAYEQYF. The CDR3 region has the DNA TGTGCCAGCAGCGCCCGCGGGGATCCCGCCTACGAGCAGTACTTC.

This clonotype has only one observation. The chain is built from TRBV4-2 and TRBJ2-6; 8 bases map to TRBD2. The CDR3 is 17 residues long. Germline CDR1 reads LGHNA; CDR2 reads YNFKEQ. The J segment lost 0 bases and the V segment lost 1 base, leaving 2 bases of the junction unmatched. CDR3 coding DNA: TGTGCCAGCAGCCAAGCGGGGGGGGTCTCTGGGGCCAACGTCCTGACTTTC. Its translation: CASSQAGGVSGANVLTF.